This is a list of T cell receptor beta chains from one sample in a study of T cell repertoires in cytomegalovirus infection. TCRdb redid the calling of the reads with MiXCR, one entry per CDR3 protein. The table has about 920,000 distinct CDR3 sequences, approximately 31% seen once. Their target antigens are unknown. Sequenced here: cultured CD8+ T cells from PBMCs, sampled from culture after CMV antigen stimulation. These receptors all come from a human donor in good health (CMV status not recorded). Some clones in this sample may be carry-over from other donors' samples. Each CDR3 is given with its conserved first and last residue. D genes are given only for firm matches. Clone size is given for some rows only: seen once, a few or many times, or a class if the clone is expanded.

CASSFMAEQFF | TGTGCCAGCAGTTTCATGGCTGAGCAGTTCTTC | 11 | TRBJ2-1 | NA | many | TRBV12-3/TRBV12-4
CASSSRGWETQYF | TGTGCCAGTAGTAGCCGGGGCTGGGAGACCCAGTACTTC | 13 | TRBJ2-5 | NA | few | TRBV19
CASSPFEDGPQHF | TGTGCCAGCAGCCCTTTCGAGGACGGGCCCCAGCATTTT | 13 | TRBJ1-5 | NA | NA | TRBV7-6
CAISVKETGVNTGELFF | TGTGCCATCAGTGTTAAGGAGACAGGGGTAAACACCGGGGAGCTGTTTTTT | 17 | TRBJ2-2 | TRBD1 | few | TRBV10-3
CASSQDMLNEQYF | TGTGCCAGCAGCCAAGATATGTTGAACGAGCAGTACTTC | 13 | TRBJ2-7 | NA | once | TRBV4-1
CASNPGLHLTNEQFF | TGTGCCAGCAACCCTGGACTCCACCTTACAAATGAGCAGTTCTTC | 15 | TRBJ2-1 | NA | few | TRBV27
CASSQRTGRTDGYTF | TGTGCCAGCAGTCAGAGGACAGGGCGTACAGATGGCTACACCTTC | 15 | TRBJ1-2 | TRBD1 | few | TRBV27
CASSPPDRVVDTQYF | TGTGCCAGCAGCCCTCCTGACAGGGTGGTAGATACGCAGTATTTT | 15 | TRBJ2-3 | TRBD1 | NA | TRBV9
CASSQLSQGYSYNEQFF | TGTGCCAGCAGCCAACTCTCGCAGGGGTACTCCTACAATGAGCAGTTCTTC | 17 | TRBJ2-1 | NA | NA | TRBV3-1
CASSPGWSSADGELFF | TGTGCCAGCAGCCCCGGGTGGAGTAGCGCTGACGGGGAGCTGTTTTTT | 16 | TRBJ2-2 | NA | NA | TRBV7-9
CASSHGQGPSPLHF | TGTGCCAGCAGCCACGGACAGGGTCCCTCACCCCTCCACTTT | 14 | TRBJ1-6 | TRBD1 | NA | TRBV5-6
CATGQGSTEAFF | TGTGCCACCGGACAGGGGAGTACTGAAGCTTTCTTT | 12 | TRBJ1-1 | TRBD1 | NA | TRBV27
CASSSPRVEITRNEQFF | TGTGCCAGCAGCTCTCCCAGGGTAGAAATCACTCGCAATGAGCAGTTCTTC | 17 | TRBJ2-1 | NA | NA | TRBV9
CASQLIPGGNNYGYTF | TGCGCCAGCCAACTCATTCCAGGGGGGAACAACTATGGCTACACCTTC | 16 | TRBJ1-2 | TRBD1 | NA | TRBV4-1
CSASDSYGSNQPQHF | TGCAGTGCTAGCGACTCCTATGGGAGCAATCAGCCCCAGCATTTT | 15 | TRBJ1-5 | NA | NA | TRBV20-1